Shown below are 29 T cell receptor beta chains from a single sample sequenced in a study of T cell responses to AZD1222 COVID-19 vaccine. The data were produced by immunoSEQ multiplex PCR, yet TCRdb's version contains in-frame clones alone and is incomplete. The table includes tens of thousands of clones, nearly 85% detected once. This specimen was peripheral blood, taken on day 0 of AZD1222 vaccination. These receptors were obtained from an adult in good health.

V gene TRBV28 combines with J gene TRBJ1-1; D gene ambiguous. Trimming removed 11 bases from V and 5 bases from J, with 15 bases in between. This CDR3 is built from 12 residues. Germline V gene data show CDR1 as MDHEN and CDR2 as SYDVKM. CDR3 region: CALGQRGTEAFF. CDR3 in DNA: TGTGCCCTCGGGCAGCGAGGGACTGAAGCTTTCTTT. The entire variable domain, with the rest obtained from reference TRBV28 and TRBJ1-1, is as follows: DVKVTQSSRYLVKRTGEKVFLECVQDMDHENMFWYRQDPGLGLRLIYFSYDVKMKEKGDIPEGYSVSREKKERFSLILESASTNQTSMYLCALGQRGTEAFFGQGTRLTVV.

The rearrangement joins TRBV7-9 to TRBJ2-3, with a possible D match to TRBD2 (5 bases). Trimming shortened V by 2 bases and J by 4 bases, and 16 bases separated the two germline ends. There are 16 residues in the CDR3. The germline gives CDR1 SEHNR, CDR2 FQNEAQ (reference sequence). The CDR3 sequence is CASSLLHISVSDTQYF. The CDR3, as DNA: TGTGCCAGCAGCTTATTACACATTAGCGTTTCAGATACGCAGTATTTT.

The chain employs TRBV7-2 and TRBJ1-1, with no clear D. V lost 0 bases to trimming and J lost 0 bases, with 5 bases between them. The CDR3 has 14 amino acids. CDR1 and CDR2 (germline): SGHTA, FQGNSA. CDR3 bases: TGTGCCAGCAGCTTAGCAATACTGAACACTGAAGCTTTCTTT. Its translation is CASSLAILNTEAFF.

The chain recombines TRBV5-4 with TRBJ2-3, with D maybe TRBD2 (5 bases). The CDR3 covers 15 residues. Germline loops: CDR1 SGHNT, CDR2 YYREEE (reference sequence). V lost 1 base and J lost 3, with 12 bases in between. The CDR3 nucleotides read TGTGCCAGCAGCTTGAGGTTCGGGGTAACAGATACGCAGTATTTT. Its translation is CASSLRFGVTDTQYF.

The chain recombines TRBV7-8 with TRBJ1-2; D is uncertain. The length of the CDR3 is 13 residues. With 5 bases removed from V and 8 bases from J, the gap between germline ends came to 15 bases. CDR1 and CDR2 (germline): SGHVS, FQNEAQ. CDR3 nucleotide sequence: TGTGCCAGCAGCCCTCGGTTGGGTGTCGGCTACACCTTC. It is translated as CASSPRLGVGYTF.

A single count supports this clone. This sequence joins TRBV5-6 and TRBJ2-2, with 8 positions matching TRBD1. Germline V gives CDR1 SGHDT, CDR2 YYEEEE. J was trimmed by 5 bases and V by 2 bases; bases with no gene match: 5. The CDR3 runs 15 residues. This chain's CDR3 is CASSFRQGRTGELFF. The CDR3 bases are TGTGCCAGCAGCTTCCGACAGGGGAGGACCGGGGAGCTGTTTTTT.

Regarding this clone: Germline is not matched at one junction end, which may reflect a read error. The chain has TRBV5-1 and TRBJ1-2; 7 nucleotides agree with TRBD1. Germline V lookup: CDR1 SGHRS, CDR2 YFSETQ. The CDR3 extends over 12 amino acids. The CDR3 here is CASSVDRAESAF. CDR3 nucleotide sequence: TGCGCCAGCAGCGTCGACAGGGCGGAGAGCGCCTTC.

This chain connects TRBV12-3 or TRBV12-4 to TRBJ2-7, with D possibly being TRBD1 (6 bases). The CDR3 consists of 13 residues. V lost 7 bases, J lost 4 bases, and 14 bases lay in between. This CDR3 is CASTAGDRYEQYF. The CDR3 DNA reads as TGTGCCAGCACCGCAGGGGATCGGTACGAGCAGTACTTC.

The J gene is TRBJ2-1, the V gene TRBV2; 7 positions agree with TRBD2. In germline, CDR1 is SNHLY, CDR2 FYNNEI. This CDR3 has 13 residues. V was clipped by 5 bases and J by 10 bases; unmatched bases: 8. CDR3 amino acids: CASSISGIGEQFF. CDR3 nucleotide sequence: TGTGCCAGCAGTATAAGCGGGATTGGGGAGCAGTTCTTC.

The chain links TRBV6-1 to TRBJ1-1; 8 positions match TRBD1. J lost 0 bases, V lost 3 bases, and 6 bases had no gene match. Germline assignment: CDR1 MNHNS and CDR2 SASEGT. CDR3 length: 16 residues. The CDR3 nucleotides are TGTGCCAGCAGTGATTTTCCGGGACAGGTGAACACTGAAGCTTTCTTT. Encoded protein: CASSDFPGQVNTEAFF.

The chain is built from TRBV7-3 and TRBJ2-1; 14 bases map to TRBD2. Germline-derived CDR1 and CDR2 are SGHTA and FQGTGA. CDR3 length: 18 residues. J gave up 8 bases and V 2 bases, and 11 bases lay outside the gene matches. CDR3 in amino acids: CASSLFPRGLAGEDEQFF. The CDR3 DNA reads as TGTGCCAGCAGCTTATTCCCCCGGGGACTAGCGGGGGAGGATGAGCAGTTCTTC.

The rearrangement uses TRBV30 and TRBJ1-1; TRBD1 is a possible D gene (5 bases). This CDR3 comprises 14 residues. V lost 5 bases to trimming and J lost 0 bases, with 13 bases between them. Germline V lookup: CDR1 GTSNPN, CDR2 SVGIG (reference sequence). The CDR3 sequence: CAWSRGQLNTEAFF. The CDR3 region has the DNA TGTGCCTGGTCAAGGGGCCAGTTGAACACTGAAGCTTTCTTT. Combining the CDR3 with reference TRBV30 and TRBJ1-1 gives the whole variable domain SQTIHQWPATLVQPVGSPLSLECTVEGTSNPNLYWYRQAAGRGLQLLFYSVGIGQISSEVPQNLSASRPQDRQFILSSKKLLLSDSGFYLCAWSRGQLNTEAFFGQGTRLTVV.

This clone was seen more than once but under ten times. The rearrangement links TRBV7-9 to TRBJ1-2; TRBD1 aligns across 9 bases. CDR1 and CDR2 (germline): SEHNR, FQNEAQ (reference sequence). The CDR3 loop spans 14 amino acids. V was clipped by 5 bases and J by 6 bases; unmatched bases: 7. The CDR3 here is CASSPARTGDGYTF. In DNA form, the CDR3 reads TGTGCCAGCAGCCCCGCCCGGACAGGGGATGGCTACACCTTC.

This rearrangement joins TRBV3-1 (or the pseudogene TRBV3-2) to TRBJ2-3; D is ambiguous. CDR3 size: 11 residues. Germline V gene data show CDR1 as LGHDT and CDR2 as YNNKEL (reference sequence). Trimming removed 4 bases at V and 6 bases at J, with 5 bases between. CDR3 in amino acids: CASSLKDTQYF. CDR3 bases: TGTGCCAGCAGCCTCAAGGATACGCAGTATTTT.

The CDR3 region is CASSPAHAGANVLTF. In nucleotides, the CDR3 is TGTGCCAGCAGCCCGGCCCATGCTGGGGCCAACGTCCTGACTTTC. This chain uses TRBV5-6 with TRBJ2-6, with D unclear. Germline V gene data show CDR1 as SGHDT and CDR2 as YYEEEE. The CDR3 length is 15 residues. V was cut by 4 bases and J by 2 bases, with 10 bases left in between.

This chain connects TRBV9 to TRBJ1-2; D unresolved. This CDR3 comprises 15 residues. Germline values: CDR1 SGDLS, CDR2 YYNGEE. V lost 3 bases and J lost 0, with 12 bases in between. CDR3 sequence (DNA): TGTGCCAGCAGCGCCCGAACGGACTCTAACTATGGCTACACCTTC. Its translation is CASSARTDSNYGYTF.

CDR3 in DNA: TGTGCTAGTGGTTTCGGGACAGGGGCCTCCAATGAGCAGTTCTTC. Protein sequence: CASGFGTGASNEQFF. The chain joins TRBV12-5 to TRBJ2-1; 10 bases map to TRBD1. The CDR3 covers 15 residues. With 3 bases clipped from V and 6 bases from J, the junction kept 5 bases outside the gene matches. CDR1 is LGHNT and CDR2 is FRNRAP in the germline V gene.

The chain joins TRBV7-8 to TRBJ2-3; D may be TRBD1 (5 bases). V lost 7 bases and J 2 bases, leaving 16 bases between the germline ends. The CDR3 is made up of 15 amino acids. The V gene's germline CDR1 is SGHVS and CDR2 FQNEAQ. CDR3 in DNA: TGTGCCAGCATTCGTGGGGCTTTTCCCACAGATACGCAGTATTTT. Translation gives CASIRGAFPTDTQYF.

This clone appeared a single time. This chain joins TRBV28 and TRBJ1-2; D perhaps matches TRBD1 (6 bases). The CDR3 spans 16 residues. The V gene lost 6 bases and the J gene lost 2 bases, with 19 bases spanning the gap. Germline assignment: CDR1 MDHEN and CDR2 SYDVKM. The CDR3 DNA follows: TGTGCCAGCAGCCCCGCGGGGGCTGGGGCCAACTATGGCTACACCTTC. It yields the protein CASSPAGAGANYGYTF.

This rearrangement joins TRBV4-1 to TRBJ2-1; D possibly corresponds to TRBD2 (7 bases). This CDR3 has 15 residues. CDR1 is MGHRA and CDR2 is YSYEKL in the germline V gene. V lost 2 bases, J lost 4 bases, and 12 bases lay in between. The CDR3 DNA reads as TGCGCCAGCAGCCAAAGGGAGGGACAATACAATGAGCAGTTCTTC. Its protein product is CASSQREGQYNEQFF.

This chain joins TRBV7-6 and TRBJ1-3; the D is unclear. V was shortened by 5 bases and J by 0 bases, with 8 bases between the two germline ends. CDR3 length: 14 residues. Germline V gene data show CDR1 as SGHVS and CDR2 as FNYEAQ. The DNA of the CDR3 is TGTGCCAGCAGCCCCACCCTCTCTGGAAACACCATATATTTT. It is translated as CASSPTLSGNTIYF.

The chain recombines TRBV28 with TRBJ2-5, with TRBD1 identical over 9 bases. The CDR3 extends over 14 amino acids. Germline-derived CDR1 and CDR2 are MDHEN and SYDVKM. V dropped 6 bases and J dropped 4; count of bases not matched to a gene: 6. In DNA form, the CDR3 reads TGTGCCAGCAGAGTCACAGGGGGCGTAGAGACCCAGTACTTC. Its translation is CASRVTGGVETQYF.

This chain joins TRBV10-3 and TRBJ2-1; D is possibly TRBD1 (6 bases). Per the germline V gene, CDR1 is ENHRY and CDR2 is SYGVKD. V was clipped by 3 bases and J by 2 bases, with 14 bases between them. The length of the CDR3 is 16 residues. The CDR3 bases are TGTGCCATCAGTGACTCCCAGGGGCCAACCTACAATGAGCAGTTCTTC. It encodes CAISDSQGPTYNEQFF.

J is TRBJ1-5 and V is TRBV5-4; D perhaps matches TRBD1 (5 bases). The germline V and J ends were trimmed by 4 bases and 2 bases, with 10 bases remaining between them. Per germline, CDR1 SGHNT and CDR2 YYREEE (reference sequence). The CDR3 sequence is 14 residues long. CDR3 in DNA: TGTGCCAGCAGCCTGAGAGGGGGCAATCAGCCCCAGCATTTT. Translating it yields CASSLRGGNQPQHF. Full variable domain (rest looked up from reference TRBV5-4 and TRBJ1-5): ETGVTQSPTHLIKTRGQQVTLRCSSQSGHNTVSWYQQALGQGPQFIFQYYREEENGRGNFPPRFSGLQFPNYSSELNVNALELDDSALYLCASSLRGGNQPQHFGDGTRLSIL.

The chain is built from TRBV19 and TRBJ1-1, with D perhaps matching TRBD1 (6 bases). The CDR3 extends over 14 amino acids. V shed 10 bases and J shed 3 bases, with 18 bases lying between them. CDR1 and CDR2 from the germline V gene are LNHDA and SQIVND (reference sequence). The CDR3 reads CATQGGGIDTEAFF. In DNA, the CDR3 is TGTGCCACCCAAGGGGGGGGCATAGACACTGAAGCTTTCTTT.

CDR3: CASSVQGSDNSPLHF. The DNA of the CDR3 is TGTGCCAGCAGCGTACAGGGGTCGGATAATTCACCCCTCCACTTT. The chain couples TRBV9 to TRBJ1-6; perhaps TRBD1 as D (6 bases). The germline V and J ends were trimmed by 1 base and 5 bases, with 10 bases remaining between them. The CDR3 totals 15 residues. CDR1 and CDR2 from the germline V gene are SGDLS and YYNGEE.

This clone was recorded once. The gene calls are TRBV4-1 and TRBJ1-3; D is undetermined. Deletions cut 1 base from V and 0 bases from J, with 10 bases between. Looked up from germline, CDR1 is MGHRA and CDR2 is YSYEKL. The CDR3 is 16 amino acids. The CDR3 DNA is TGCGCCAGCAGCCAAGGGCCCACAGCCTCTGGAAACACCATATATTTT. Translating it yields CASSQGPTASGNTIYF.

J is TRBJ2-1 and V is TRBV3-1 (or the pseudogene TRBV3-2); D is possibly TRBD1 (6 bases). CDR1 and CDR2 from the germline V gene are LGHDT and YNNKEL (reference sequence). The CDR3 extends over 16 amino acids. Trimming removed 3 bases from V and 3 bases from J, with 15 bases in between. This chain's CDR3 is CASSQEDRRRYNEQFF. Here the CDR3 DNA reads TGTGCCAGCAGCCAGGAAGACAGGAGACGCTACAATGAGCAGTTCTTC.

The chain links TRBV7-6 to TRBJ2-1; D unclear. This CDR3 contains 16 residues. Germline CDR1 is SGHVS and CDR2 is FNYEAQ. The V end was cut by 5 bases, the J end by 0 bases, with 14 bases between. CDR3 sequence: CASSPSVESSYNEQFF. The CDR3 DNA follows: TGTGCCAGCAGCCCCTCAGTTGAGAGCTCCTACAATGAGCAGTTCTTC.